This note documents a single T cell receptor beta chain sequence. Sequencing was performed with immunoSEQ multiplex PCR; in TCRdb, only in-frame clones are kept and a portion is missing. The sample includes around 35,000 clones, about 95% of them seen just once. The treatment: preoperative locoregional IRX-2 cytokine immunotherapy. This phase Ib study tested locoregional IRX-2 cytokine immunotherapy given before surgery. Per the germline V gene, CDR1 is SGHDN and CDR2 is FVKESK. The CDR3 covers 13 residues. Trimming shortened V by 4 bases and J by 2 bases, and 8 bases separated the two germline ends. The data originate from a study of preoperative IRX-2 immunotherapy in early breast cancer.

The material was obtained from a patient treated with IRX-2 immunotherapy. This chain uses TRBV14 with TRBJ1-2; D is possibly TRBD1 (5 bases). This TCR was recovered from a human donor with breast cancer. Here the CDR3 DNA reads TGTGCCAGCAGCCGAGGGGCAAACTATGGCTACACCTTC. Protein: CASSRGANYGYTF.